This entry lists 15 T cell receptor beta chains sequenced from one sample in a study of post-analysis software for immune sequencing data. Study observations and caveats: Among 5 or 6 TRBV segments more frequent in patients than controls were TRBV5-6, TRBV5-1 and TRBV20-1.

The library was made from cDNA and included unique molecular identifiers. From the PCR reads, TCRdb called clonotypes with MiXCR, one entry per CDR3 protein. Of hundreds of thousands of distinct CDR3 sequences in the sample, around 40% were seen once. Antigen specificity for these receptors is unknown. Material for sequencing was blood. These receptors were obtained from a girl aged 5-17 years with multiple sclerosis.

The J gene is TRBJ2-7, the V gene TRBV5-1; D is unclear. The germline gives CDR1 SGHRS, CDR2 YFSETQ. The CDR3 length is 15 residues. The V end lost 0 bases, the J end lost 0 bases, and 10 bases lay between the germline ends. CDR3: CASSLEPGLSYEQYF. The CDR3 nucleotides read TGCGCCAGCAGCTTGGAGCCGGGCCTCTCCTACGAGCAGTACTTC.

Note on this clonotype: At one end, the junction sequence differs from germline, possibly due to a read error. The rearrangement links TRBV27 to TRBJ2-7; 8 nucleotides line up with TRBD1. CDR1 is MNHEY and CDR2 is SMNVEV in the germline V gene (reference sequence). This CDR3 has 15 residues. In DNA form, the CDR3 reads TGTGCCAGCAGTTTAGGACAGGGATACTCCTACGAGCGGTACTTC. Translation: CASSLGQGYSYERYF.

V is TRBV7-8 and J is TRBJ2-1; 15 bases align to TRBD2. Germline-derived CDR1 and CDR2 are SGHVS and FQNEAQ. CDR3 length equals 17 residues. Trimming took 4 bases from V and 8 from J; bases not matched to a gene: 9. The CDR3 bases are TGTGCCAGCAGCTCCGGACTAGCGGGAGGGCGGGAGGATGAGCAGTTCTTC. Its translation: CASSSGLAGGREDEQFF.

The genes are TRBV28 and TRBJ1-1; 8 bases are shared with TRBD1. Trimming cost V 8 bases and J 0 bases; bases outside gene matches: 2. This CDR3 comprises 13 residues. Germline V gives CDR1 MDHEN, CDR2 SYDVKM. DNA for the CDR3: TGTGCCAGCTGGACAGGGCTGAACACTGAAGCTTTCTTT. This codes for CASWTGLNTEAFF.

The gene calls are TRBV4-1 and TRBJ2-7, with D perhaps matching TRBD1 or TRBD2 (5 bases each). The CDR3 has 15 amino acids. Germline CDR1 reads MGHRA; CDR2 reads YSYEKL. With 4 bases removed from V and 0 bases from J, the gap between germline ends came to 13 bases. Here the CDR3 reads CASSLRDAGSYEQYF. The CDR3 coding sequence is TGCGCCAGCAGCCTCCGGGACGCAGGCTCCTACGAGCAGTACTTC.

The chain recombines TRBV6-5 with TRBJ2-1, with D tentatively TRBD2 (6 bases). CDR1 and CDR2 from the germline V gene are MNHEY and SVGAGI. The CDR3 has 14 residues. V gave up 5 bases and J gave up 5 bases, with 13 bases separating them. The CDR3 sequence: CASSGSRGDNEQFF. The CDR3 DNA follows: TGTGCCAGCAGTGGATCCCGCGGGGACAATGAGCAGTTCTTC.

To note about this clonotype: At one end the junction does not follow the germline gene, possibly because of a read error. Here the CDR3 reads CASSLVSTDTRYF. In nucleotides, the CDR3 is TGTGCCAGCAGCCTCGTGTCCACAGATACGCGGTATTTT. This chain connects TRBV3-1 to TRBJ2-3, with D hard to call. The CDR3 is 13 amino acids. CDR1 is LGHDT and CDR2 is YNNKEL in the germline V gene (reference sequence).

This rearrangement joins TRBV12-3 or TRBV12-4 to TRBJ2-7; D unresolved. V lost 6 bases and J 6 bases, leaving 9 bases between the germline ends. The CDR3 has 11 residues. The CDR3 reads CASRQDTEQYF. In DNA form, the CDR3 reads TGTGCCAGCAGGCAGGATACCGAGCAGTACTTC.

The CDR3 here is CSARDSSYNSPLHF. The CDR3 DNA sequence: TGCAGTGCTAGAGACAGCTCCTATAATTCACCCCTCCACTTT. The V and J genes are TRBV20-1 and TRBJ1-6, with D unclear. V was trimmed by 0 bases and J by 0 bases, leaving 3 bases between them. The CDR3 sequence is 14 residues long. Germline values: CDR1 DFQATT, CDR2 SNEGSKA (reference sequence).

This clonotype came up many times. This chain connects TRBV10-3 to TRBJ2-1; unclear D gene. Germline values: CDR1 ENHRY, CDR2 SYGVKD. The CDR3 runs to 12 residues. Trimming pared 1 base from V and 7 bases from J, leaving 5 bases between. CDR3 region: CAISEFLNEQFF. In DNA form, the CDR3 reads TGTGCCATCAGTGAGTTTCTTAATGAGCAGTTCTTC.

Only one count was recorded for this clonotype. This chain uses TRBV19 with TRBJ2-6; D is undetermined. CDR3 length equals 16 residues. Germline CDR1 and CDR2: LNHDA and SQIVND (reference sequence). V was pared by 4 bases and J by 0 bases, with 10 bases between. The CDR3 coding sequence is TGTGCCAGTAGTAGTGGGCACGTCTCTGGGGCCAACGTCCTGACTTTC. This encodes CASSSGHVSGANVLTF. Using reference TRBV19 and TRBJ2-6 for the parts outside the CDR3, the full variable domain is DGGITQSPKYLFRKEGQNVTLSCEQNLNHDAMYWYRQDPGQGLRLIYYSQIVNDFQKGDIAEGYSVSREKKESFPLTVTSAQKNPTAFYLCASSSGHVSGANVLTFGAGSRLTVL.

The chain couples TRBV5-1 to TRBJ1-6; 12 nucleotides line up with TRBD1. The junction had 5 bases not matched to a gene; V was cut back by 4 bases and J by 9 bases. Germline CDR1 is SGHRS and CDR2 is YFSETQ. This CDR3 region has 15 residues. In DNA form, the CDR3 reads TGCGCCAGCAGCGGCGGGACAGGGGGCAGTTCACCCCTCCACTTT. The encoded protein is CASSGGTGGSSPLHF.

The rearrangement joins TRBV20-1 to TRBJ2-2; possible D gene TRBD2, 6 bases. The V end lost 6 bases, the J end lost 5 bases, and 16 bases lay between the germline ends. This CDR3 contains 14 residues. CDR1 is DFQATT and CDR2 is SNEGSKA in the germline V gene (reference sequence). CDR3 residues: CSAPRLGATGELFF. DNA of the CDR3: TGCAGTGCCCCTCGACTAGGGGCGACCGGGGAGCTGTTTTTT.

This clonotype showed up just a few times. This sequence joins TRBV10-3 and TRBJ1-2, with no clear D. The CDR3 has 15 amino acids. The V gene's germline CDR1 is ENHRY and CDR2 SYGVKD. V was cut by 2 bases and J by 4 bases, with 14 bases left in between. The CDR3 region is CAISEREGLFYGYTF. CDR3 DNA sequence: TGTGCCATCAGTGAGCGGGAGGGCCTTTTCTATGGCTACACCTTC.

CDR3 sequence: CSARDVRGLAGGTYEQYF. As DNA, the CDR3 is TGCAGTGCTAGAGATGTAAGGGGACTAGCGGGAGGGACCTACGAGCAGTACTTC. The V and J genes are TRBV20-1 and TRBJ2-7; 16 positions agree with TRBD2. The CDR3 sequence is 18 residues long. Germline V gives CDR1 DFQATT, CDR2 SNEGSKA (reference sequence). The ends lost 0 bases at V and 2 bases at J; junction bases unmatched: 7.